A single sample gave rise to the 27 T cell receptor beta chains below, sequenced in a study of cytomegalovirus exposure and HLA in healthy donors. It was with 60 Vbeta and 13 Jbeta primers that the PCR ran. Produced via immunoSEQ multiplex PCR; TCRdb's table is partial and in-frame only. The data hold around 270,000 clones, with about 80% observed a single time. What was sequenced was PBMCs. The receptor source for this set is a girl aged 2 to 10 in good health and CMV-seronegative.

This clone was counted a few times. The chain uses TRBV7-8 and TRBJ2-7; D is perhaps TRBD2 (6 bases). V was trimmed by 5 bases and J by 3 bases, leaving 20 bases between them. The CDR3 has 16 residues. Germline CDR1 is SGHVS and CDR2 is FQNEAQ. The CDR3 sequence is CASSPLWDSASYEQYF. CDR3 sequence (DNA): TGTGCCAGCAGCCCCTTGTGGGACTCAGCGAGCTACGAGCAGTACTTC.

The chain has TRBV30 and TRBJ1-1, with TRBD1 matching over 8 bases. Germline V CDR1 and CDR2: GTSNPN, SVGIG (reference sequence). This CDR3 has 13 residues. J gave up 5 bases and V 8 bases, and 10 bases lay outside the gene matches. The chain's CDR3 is CAGRGQGNTEAFF. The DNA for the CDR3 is TGTGCCGGACGCGGACAGGGAAATACTGAAGCTTTCTTT.

CDR3: CASSLDLYGRPADTQYF. CDR3 bases: TGTGCCAGCAGCTTAGATTTATACGGGAGACCTGCAGATACGCAGTATTTT. The rearrangement links TRBV11-2 to TRBJ2-3; D might be TRBD2 (6 bases). Trimming left V 0 bases short and J 4 bases short, with 17 bases between. This CDR3 comprises 17 residues. Germline V gene lookup returns CDR1 SGHAT and CDR2 FQNNGV.

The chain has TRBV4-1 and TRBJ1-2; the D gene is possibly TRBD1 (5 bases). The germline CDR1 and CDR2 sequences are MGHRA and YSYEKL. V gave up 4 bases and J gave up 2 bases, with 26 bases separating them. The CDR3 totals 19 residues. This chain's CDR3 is CASSPLVSFWRGVNYGYTF. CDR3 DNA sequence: TGCGCCAGCAGCCCGCTCGTCAGTTTTTGGAGGGGAGTAAACTATGGCTACACCTTC.

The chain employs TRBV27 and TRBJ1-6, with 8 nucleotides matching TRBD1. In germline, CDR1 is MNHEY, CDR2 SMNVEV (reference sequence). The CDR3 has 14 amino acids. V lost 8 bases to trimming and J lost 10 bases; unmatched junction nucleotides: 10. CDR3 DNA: TGTGCCAGCGGTCCGACAGGGGCCAGCTCACCCCTCCACTTT. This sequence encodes CASGPTGASSPLHF.

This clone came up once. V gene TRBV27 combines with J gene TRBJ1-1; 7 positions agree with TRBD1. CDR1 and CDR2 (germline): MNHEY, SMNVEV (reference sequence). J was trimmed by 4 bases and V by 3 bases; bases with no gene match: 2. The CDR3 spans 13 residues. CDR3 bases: TGTGCCAGCAGTTTGGACAGGATCACTGAAGCTTTCTTT. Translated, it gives CASSLDRITEAFF.

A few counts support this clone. The CDR3, as DNA: TGTGCCAGCAGTCACGGACAGGCCGAACCCCCTCCCAATGAAAAACTGTTTTTT. Amino acid sequence: CASSHGQAEPPPNEKLFF. The V and J genes are TRBV5-8 and TRBJ1-4, with TRBD1 matching over 7 bases. The germline CDR1 and CDR2 sequences are SGHTS and YDEGEE. This CDR3 spans 18 amino acids. The trim removed 5 bases at V and 5 bases at J, leaving 18 bases unmatched.

The CDR3 DNA sequence: TGTGCCAGCAGTCGCGATAGGGGAAGCGAAAAACTGTTTTTT. Protein: CASSRDRGSEKLFF. The V and J genes are TRBV6-1 and TRBJ1-4; D might be TRBD1 (5 bases). Germline-derived CDR1 and CDR2 are MNHNS and SASEGT. This CDR3 has 14 amino acids. Trimming took 5 bases from V and 8 from J, leaving 15 bases between them.

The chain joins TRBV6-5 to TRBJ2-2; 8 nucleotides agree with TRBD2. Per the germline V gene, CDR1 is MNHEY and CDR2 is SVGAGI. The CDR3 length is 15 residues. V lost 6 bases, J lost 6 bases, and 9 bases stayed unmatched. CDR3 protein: CASSRSGRGSGELFF. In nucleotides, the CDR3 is TGTGCCAGCAGCCGAAGCGGGAGAGGTTCCGGGGAGCTGTTTTTT.

CDR3 in DNA: TGTGCCAGCAGCTCCCATGAAGGGGGCGGTGCAGATACGCAGTATTTT. Protein sequence: CASSSHEGGGADTQYF. This chain uses TRBV11-3 with TRBJ2-3, with 7 positions matching TRBD1. The trim removed 4 bases at V and 4 bases at J, leaving 11 bases unmatched. The CDR3 runs to 16 residues. The germline V gene encodes CDR1 SGHNT and CDR2 YENEEA.

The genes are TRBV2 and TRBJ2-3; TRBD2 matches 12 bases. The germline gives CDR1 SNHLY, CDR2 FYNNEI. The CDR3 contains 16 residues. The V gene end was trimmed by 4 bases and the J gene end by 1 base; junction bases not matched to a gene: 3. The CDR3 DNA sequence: TGTGCCAGCAGTGCGACTAGCGGGAGCCGCACAGATACGCAGTATTTT. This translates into CASSATSGSRTDTQYF.

CDR3 bases: TGTGCCAGCAGCTTGGCGGGGGGGCCGGGGGAGACCCAGTACTTC. Amino acids: CASSLAGGPGETQYF. This chain connects TRBV5-4 to TRBJ2-5, with 8 bases matching TRBD2. V lost 0 bases and J lost 5; bases outside the gene matches: 6. The CDR3 has 15 amino acids. The germline V gene encodes CDR1 SGHNT and CDR2 YYREEE (reference sequence). The full variable domain, rest sourced from reference TRBV5-4 and TRBJ2-5, is ETGVTQSPTHLIKTRGQQVTLRCSSQSGHNTVSWYQQALGQGPQFIFQYYREEENGRGNFPPRFSGLQFPNYSSELNVNALELDDSALYLCASSLAGGPGETQYFGPGTRLLVL.

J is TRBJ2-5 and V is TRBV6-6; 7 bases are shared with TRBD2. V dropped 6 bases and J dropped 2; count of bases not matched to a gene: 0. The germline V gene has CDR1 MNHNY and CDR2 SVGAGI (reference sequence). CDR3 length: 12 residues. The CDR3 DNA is TGTGCCAGCAGCGGGGGGCAAGAGACCCAGTACTTC. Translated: CASSGGQETQYF.

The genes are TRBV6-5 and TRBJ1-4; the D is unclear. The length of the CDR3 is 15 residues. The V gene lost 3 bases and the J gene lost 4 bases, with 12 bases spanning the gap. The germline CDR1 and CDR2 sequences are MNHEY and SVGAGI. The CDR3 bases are TGTGCCAGCAGTTATTACTCCAGACTTAATGAAAAACTGTTTTTT. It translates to CASSYYSRLNEKLFF.

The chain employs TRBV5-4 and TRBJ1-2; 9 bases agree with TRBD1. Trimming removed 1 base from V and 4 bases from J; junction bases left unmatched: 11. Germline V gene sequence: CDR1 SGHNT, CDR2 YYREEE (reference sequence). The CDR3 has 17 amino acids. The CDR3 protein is CASSLLVGTGFGYGYTF. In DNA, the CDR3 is TGTGCCAGCAGCTTGTTGGTCGGGACAGGGTTTGGCTATGGCTACACCTTC.

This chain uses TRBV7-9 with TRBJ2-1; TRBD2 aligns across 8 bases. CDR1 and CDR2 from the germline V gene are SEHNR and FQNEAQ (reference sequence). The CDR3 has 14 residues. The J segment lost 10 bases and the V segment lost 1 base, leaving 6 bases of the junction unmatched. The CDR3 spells CASSLGVGLVEQFF. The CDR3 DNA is TGTGCCAGCAGCTTAGGAGTGGGACTAGTCGAGCAGTTCTTC. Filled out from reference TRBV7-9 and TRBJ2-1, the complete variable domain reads DTGVSQNPRHKITKRGQNVTFRCDPISEHNRLYWYRQTLGQGPEFLTYFQNEAQLEKSRLLSDRFSAERPKGSFSTLEIQRTEQGDSAMYLCASSLGVGLVEQFFGPGTRLTVL.

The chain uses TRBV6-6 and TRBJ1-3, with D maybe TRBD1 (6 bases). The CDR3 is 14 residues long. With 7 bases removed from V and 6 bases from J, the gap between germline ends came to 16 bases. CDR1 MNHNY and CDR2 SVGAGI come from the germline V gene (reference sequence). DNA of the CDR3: TGTGCCAGCAACACAGGGCACACATTAAACACCATATATTTT. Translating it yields CASNTGHTLNTIYF.

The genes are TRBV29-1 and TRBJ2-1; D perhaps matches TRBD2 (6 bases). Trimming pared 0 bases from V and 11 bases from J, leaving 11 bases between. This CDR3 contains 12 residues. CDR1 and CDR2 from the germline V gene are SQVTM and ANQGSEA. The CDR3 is CSVEDTGSKQFF. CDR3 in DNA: TGCAGCGTTGAAGATACCGGGAGCAAGCAGTTCTTC.

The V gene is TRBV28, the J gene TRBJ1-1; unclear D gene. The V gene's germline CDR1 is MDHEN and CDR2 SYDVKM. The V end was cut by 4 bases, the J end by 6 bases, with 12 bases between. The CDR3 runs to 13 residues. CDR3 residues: CASSYRGRSEAFF. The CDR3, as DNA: TGTGCCAGCAGTTATCGGGGTCGGTCTGAAGCTTTCTTT.

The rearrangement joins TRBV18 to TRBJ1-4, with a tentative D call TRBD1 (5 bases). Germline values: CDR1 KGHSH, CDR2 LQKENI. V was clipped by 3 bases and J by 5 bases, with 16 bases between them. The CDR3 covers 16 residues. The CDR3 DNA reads TGTGCCAGCTCACCGTTCCAGGGCGTTCTGAATGAAAAACTGTTTTTT. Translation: CASSPFQGVLNEKLFF. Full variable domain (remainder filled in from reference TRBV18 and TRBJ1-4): NAGVMQNPRHLVRRRGQEARLRCSPMKGHSHVYWYRQLPEEGLKFMVYLQKENIIDESGMPKERFSAEFPKEGPSILRIQQVVRGDSAAYFCASSPFQGVLNEKLFFGSGTQLSVL.

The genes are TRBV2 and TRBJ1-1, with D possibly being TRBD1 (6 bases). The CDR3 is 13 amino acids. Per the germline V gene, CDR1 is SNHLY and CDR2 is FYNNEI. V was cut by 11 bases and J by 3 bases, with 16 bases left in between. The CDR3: CAGGVQGYTEAFF. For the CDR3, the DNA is TGTGCCGGGGGGGTTCAGGGGTACACTGAAGCTTTCTTT.

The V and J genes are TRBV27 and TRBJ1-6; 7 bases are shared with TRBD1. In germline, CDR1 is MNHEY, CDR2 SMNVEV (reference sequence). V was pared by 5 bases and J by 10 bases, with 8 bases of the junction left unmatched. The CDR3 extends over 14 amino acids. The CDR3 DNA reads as TGTGCCAGCAGTCCCTGGGACAGTGAGTCACCCCTCCACTTT. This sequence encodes CASSPWDSESPLHF.

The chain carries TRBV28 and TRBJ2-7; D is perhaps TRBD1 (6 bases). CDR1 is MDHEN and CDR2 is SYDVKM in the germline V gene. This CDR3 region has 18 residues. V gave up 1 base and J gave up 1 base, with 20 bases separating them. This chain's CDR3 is CASSLLGVGARTSYEQYF. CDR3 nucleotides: TGTGCCAGCAGTTTATTGGGTGTGGGGGCTAGAACATCCTACGAGCAGTACTTC.

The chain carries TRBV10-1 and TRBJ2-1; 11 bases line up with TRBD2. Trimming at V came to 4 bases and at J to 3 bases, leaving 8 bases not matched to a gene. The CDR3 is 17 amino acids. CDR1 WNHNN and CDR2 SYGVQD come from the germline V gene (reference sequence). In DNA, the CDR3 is TGCGCCAGCAGTGGCCCGCTGGGACTAGCGGACTACAATGAGCAGTTCTTC. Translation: CASSGPLGLADYNEQFF.

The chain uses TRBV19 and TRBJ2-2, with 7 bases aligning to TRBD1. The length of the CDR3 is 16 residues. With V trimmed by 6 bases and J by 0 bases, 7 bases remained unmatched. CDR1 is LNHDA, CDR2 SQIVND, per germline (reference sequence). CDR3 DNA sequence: TGTGCCAGTAGGAACGACAGGGCCACGAACACCGGGGAGCTGTTTTTT. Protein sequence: CASRNDRATNTGELFF.

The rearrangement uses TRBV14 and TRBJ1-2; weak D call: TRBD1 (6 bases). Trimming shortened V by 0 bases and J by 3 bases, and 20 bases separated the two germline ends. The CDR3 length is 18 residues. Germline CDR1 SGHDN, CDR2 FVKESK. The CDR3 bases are TGTGCCAGCAGCCAAGATGTCACAGGGACCGGTCCGGACTATGGCTACACCTTC. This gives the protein CASSQDVTGTGPDYGYTF.

CDR3 region: CASSSRGTGENGYTF. DNA of the CDR3: TGTGCCAGCAGTTCTCGGGGGACAGGGGAGAATGGCTACACCTTC. The rearrangement joins TRBV28 to TRBJ1-2; 10 bases match TRBD1. CDR1 and CDR2 from the germline V gene are MDHEN and SYDVKM. The J segment lost 6 bases and the V segment lost 4 bases, leaving 8 bases of the junction unmatched. The length of the CDR3 is 15 residues.